The 21 T cell receptor beta chains listed next were all sequenced from one sample in a study of tumor and adjacent non-tumor tissue in lung cancer. A modified ARM-PCR protocol with three rounds of nested PCR amplified TCRbeta. TCRdb reprocessed the multiplex PCR reads via MiXCR and lists one record per CDR3 protein. The table shows approximately 120,000 distinct CDR3 sequences, with 66% occurring only once. The template was RNA from unsorted bulk tissue. The sequenced material came from lung tumor tissue. The source is a young man with non-small cell lung cancer.

This chain joins TRBV29-1 and TRBJ1-1, with D possibly matching TRBD1 (6 bases). Germline CDR1 SQVTM, CDR2 ANQGSEA. This CDR3 region has 16 residues. Trimming shortened V by 7 bases and J by 0 bases, and 21 bases separated the two germline ends. DNA of the CDR3: TGCAGCGCTGGGGGGCAGGAAGGCAGAATGAACACTGAAGCTTTCTTT. It yields the protein CSAGGQEGRMNTEAFF.

The chain joins TRBV7-9 to TRBJ2-3; 8 bases map to TRBD1. This CDR3 is 16 amino acids long. J lost 1 base, V lost 2 bases, and 5 bases had no gene match. The germline CDR1 and CDR2 sequences are SEHNR and FQNEAQ (reference sequence). In DNA, the CDR3 is TGTGCCAGCAGCTTACTACCGGACAGGGGCACAGATACGCAGTATTTT. Its translation is CASSLLPDRGTDTQYF.

Comment on this clonotype: A junction boundary mismatches the germline segment, possibly from a read error. This sequence joins TRBV11-2 and TRBJ1-3, with D unclear. This CDR3 has 15 residues. Germline V gene data show CDR1 as SGHAT and CDR2 as FQNNGV. The DNA for the CDR3 is TGTGCCAGCAGTTTAGAAAGGGCCGGAGGAAACACCATATATTTT. Encoded protein: CASSLERAGGNTIYF. Based on the CDR3 plus reference TRBV11-2 and TRBJ1-3, the full variable domain is EAGVAQSPRYKIIEKRQSVAFWCNPISGHATLYWYQQILGQGPKLLIQFQNNGVVDDSQLPKDRFSAERLKGVDSTLKIQPAKLEDSAVYLCASSLERAGGNTIYFGEGSWLTVV.

Remarks on this clonotype: One end of the junction varies from germline; a read error may be responsible. The chain has TRBV7-3 and TRBJ2-7; 10 bases are a match to TRBD2. Germline CDR1 SGHTA, CDR2 FQGTGA. The CDR3 runs 15 residues. The CDR3 region is CASSPGASGGYEQYF. For the CDR3, the DNA is TGTGCCAGCAGCCCCGGGGCTAGCGGGGGCTACGAGCAGTATTTC.

In regard to this clonotype: With a much larger clone just one base away, this may be a read error. The chain carries TRBV6-2 or TRBV6-3 and TRBJ2-1, with D perhaps TRBD1 or TRBD2 (5 bases each). V lost 5 bases and J 3 bases, leaving 11 bases between the germline ends. The CDR3 loop spans 14 amino acids. Germline values: CDR1 MNHEY, CDR2 SVGEGT. The CDR3 DNA sequence: TGTGCCAGCAGTCCGGGACGGGACTACAATGAGCAGTTCTTC. It specifies CASSPGRDYNEQFF.

Remarks on this clonotype: A much larger clonotype is one base distant, so this may be a read error. This rearrangement joins TRBV20-1 to TRBJ2-2; D unclear. Between the trimmed V and J ends, which lost 4 bases and 0 bases, there was a span of 6 bases. Looked up from germline, CDR1 is DFQATT and CDR2 is SNEGSKA (reference sequence). The CDR3 is 13 amino acids. This CDR3 reads CSAISANTGELFF. CDR3 in DNA: TGCAGTGCTATTTCGGCGAACACCGGGGAGCTGTTTTTT.

At least ten counts were recorded for this clonotype. The chain's CDR3 is CASSLVGTSTDTQYF. In DNA, the CDR3 is TGTGCCAGCAGCTTAGTCGGGACAAGCACAGATACGCAGTATTTT. The chain uses TRBV11-3 and TRBJ2-3; tentative D call: TRBD1 (6 bases). This CDR3 has 15 residues. CDR1 SGHNT and CDR2 YENEEA come from the germline V gene. Trimming removed 1 base at V and 0 bases at J, with 8 bases between.

Ten or more counts support this clonotype. The chain recombines TRBV5-5 with TRBJ1-1, with D tentatively TRBD1 (6 bases). CDR1 and CDR2 from the germline V gene are SGHKS and YYEKEE (reference sequence). CDR3 length equals 14 residues. V lost 4 bases to trimming and J lost 0 bases, with 10 bases between them. For the CDR3, the DNA is TGTGCCAGCAGCCTGGGACATCTGAACACTGAAGCTTTCTTT. Protein sequence: CASSLGHLNTEAFF. Filled out from reference TRBV5-5 and TRBJ1-1, the complete variable domain reads DAGVTQSPTHLIKTRGQQVTLRCSPISGHKSVSWYQQVLGQGPQFIFQYYEKEERGRGNFPDRFSARQFPNYSSELNVNALLLGDSALYLCASSLGHLNTEAFFGQGTRLTVV.

The V call is TRBV7-3, the J call TRBJ2-1; D is perhaps TRBD2 (6 bases). With 6 bases removed from V and 10 bases from J, the gap between germline ends came to 16 bases. Germline CDR1 SGHTA, CDR2 FQGTGA. This CDR3 has 13 residues. CDR3 in amino acids: CASSGPGEEEQFF. The CDR3 coding sequence is TGTGCCAGCAGTGGACCGGGAGAAGAGGAGCAGTTCTTC. Full variable domain (remainder filled in from reference TRBV7-3 and TRBJ2-1): GAGVSQTPSNKVTEKGKYVELRCDPISGHTALYWYRQSLGQGPEFLIYFQGTGAADDSGLPNDRFFAVRPEGSVSTLKIQRTERGDSAVYLCASSGPGEEEQFFGPGTRLTVL.

Remarks on this clonotype: One junction end disagrees with the germline gene, perhaps due to a read error. The rearrangement links TRBV5-1 to TRBJ2-1, with 9 bases that match TRBD2. The germline gives CDR1 SGHRS, CDR2 YFSETQ. CDR3 length: 14 amino acids. In DNA form, the CDR3 reads TGCGCCAGTAGTAGCGGGAGCTCCTACAATAAGCAGTTCTTC. Protein: CASSSGSSYNKQFF. Variable domain in full (rest from reference TRBV5-1 and TRBJ2-1): KAGVTQTPRYLIKTRGQQVTLSCSPISGHRSVSWYQQTPGQGLQFLFEYFSETQRNKGNFPGRFSGRQFSNSRSEMNVSTLELGDSALYLCASSSGSSYNKQFFGPGTRLTVL.

Remarks on this clonotype: Since a much larger clone is just one base distant, this may be a read error. The chain carries TRBV5-1 and TRBJ2-1, with 8 bases fitting TRBD1. V was pared by 4 bases and J by 10 bases, with 7 bases of the junction left unmatched. Germline CDR1 and CDR2: SGHRS and YFSETQ. The CDR3 extends over 13 amino acids. CDR3 in amino acids: CASSSQGALEQFF. DNA of the CDR3: TGCGCCAGCAGCAGCCAGGGGGCTCTGGAGCAGTTCTTC.

Remarks on this clonotype: Without the conserved terminal phenylalanine or tryptophan, this CDR3 likely stems from a read error. The chain employs TRBV29-1 and TRBJ2-5, with 9 bases that match TRBD2. CDR1 and CDR2 (germline): SQVTM, ANQGSEA. Trimming removed 7 bases from V and 5 bases from J; junction bases left unmatched: 11. The CDR3 has 14 amino acids. DNA of the CDR3: TGCAGCGCCATGAGTAGCGGGAGTTTGGAGACCCAGTACCTC. This translates into CSAMSSGSLETQYL.

Points on this clonotype: This CDR3 is missing its conserved last phenylalanine or tryptophan, likely due to a read error. The DNA is left out, because the CDR3 cannot be placed on it with certainty; the CDR3 is given as TCRdb lists it. J is TRBJ2-7 and V is TRBV6-1. The germline CDR1 and CDR2 sequences are MNHNS and SASEGT. Termini included, the CDR3 measures 14 amino acids. CDR3 residues: CASSEHYSSYKQYL.

About this clonotype: The junction differs from germline at one of its ends, possibly a read error. The chain uses TRBV5-1 and TRBJ2-2, with D unresolved. The CDR3 is made up of 13 amino acids. CDR1 is SGHRS and CDR2 is YFSETQ in the germline V gene. The CDR3 DNA reads TGCACCAGCAGCCCTTCGCCTGAAGGGGAGCTGTTTTTT. Amino acids: CTSSPSPEGELFF.

This clonotype was counted many times. The V gene is TRBV6-1, the J gene TRBJ2-7, with D perhaps matching TRBD1 or TRBD2 (6 bases each). Germline V gene lookup returns CDR1 MNHNS and CDR2 SASEGT. Trimming left V 7 bases short and J 3 bases short, with 19 bases between. The CDR3 has 15 residues. CDR3 nucleotide sequence: TGTGCCAGCATCACTTTTACCGGGGGCTACTACGAGCAGTACTTC. As protein: CASITFTGGYYEQYF.

The chain joins TRBV12-3 or TRBV12-4 to TRBJ2-1, with D possibly called TRBD1 or TRBD2 (5 bases each). The CDR3 covers 15 residues. Trimming took 2 bases from V and 8 from J, leaving 16 bases between them. The CDR3 loop is CASSLRGRRFDEQFF. CDR3 DNA sequence: TGTGCCAGCAGTTTAAGGGGACGGCGATTCGATGAGCAGTTCTTC.

For this clonotype: A junction end diverges from the germline sequence, so it may reflect a read error. This rearrangement joins TRBV20-1 to TRBJ1-1; D is perhaps TRBD1 (5 bases). This CDR3 contains 13 residues. Germline CDR1 is DFQATT and CDR2 is SNEGSKA (reference sequence). CDR3 sequence: CIARGVKDTEAFF. CDR3 in DNA: TGCATTGCTAGAGGGGTGAAGGACACTGAAGCTTTCTTT.

As regards this clonotype: Possible read error: a much larger clone is one base away. The J gene is TRBJ2-7, the V gene TRBV28, with 11 bases that match TRBD1. The germline gives CDR1 MDHEN, CDR2 SYDVKM. J lost 3 bases, V lost 5 bases, and 9 bases had no gene match. The CDR3 is made up of 16 amino acids. The CDR3 DNA reads as TGTGCCAGCAGTATACTAGGGACAGGGGGTGTCTACGAGCAGTACTTC. Residues: CASSILGTGGVYEQYF.

The chain carries TRBV5-4 and TRBJ1-1; the D gene is possibly TRBD1 (6 bases). With 2 bases removed from V and 5 bases from J, the gap between germline ends came to 16 bases. Germline CDR1 SGHNT, CDR2 YYREEE (reference sequence). There are 15 residues in the CDR3. Here the CDR3 reads CASSFGGGVDTEAFF. For the CDR3, the DNA is TGTGCCAGCAGCTTTGGTGGGGGCGTGGATACTGAAGCTTTCTTT.

This clonotype counts as medium-sized (0.01 to 0.1%). The chain recombines TRBV20-1 with TRBJ1-4; the D gene is possibly TRBD1 (5 bases). V was clipped by 2 bases and J by 3 bases, with 13 bases between them. The CDR3 extends over 15 amino acids. CDR1 is DFQATT, CDR2 SNEGSKA, per germline (reference sequence). DNA of the CDR3: TGCAGTGCTAGAACGGGGCGGGGAGCTAATGAAAAACTGTTTTTT. Protein: CSARTGRGANEKLFF.

Worth noting for this clonotype: One end of the junction varies from germline; a read error may be responsible. The chain joins TRBV11-3 to TRBJ1-4, with D unclear. Germline lookup yields CDR1 SGHNT and CDR2 YENEEA. CDR3 length equals 13 residues. The CDR3 protein is CPSSLVTGERLFF. CDR3 coding DNA: TGTCCCAGCAGCTTAGTGACCGGTGAAAGACTGTTTTTT.